The sample holds a few counts of the clone carrying this T cell receptor beta chain. Antigen specificity is unknown. These data belong to a study of radiotherapy plus CTLA-4 blockade in lung cancer. Study as a whole: Objective responses emerged in roughly 20% of patients, and around 30% attained disease control. General observations from the study: With interferon-beta, early dynamics of blood T cell clones were reported to best predict response. Blood TCR clones of tumor origin expanded after radiotherapy plus ipilimumab.

The assay was immunoSEQ multiplex PCR, and TCRdb's table has in-frame clones only and misses some. The table lists about 45,000 clones, roughly 76% of them singletons. Trimming stripped 4 bases from V and 3 bases from J, with 13 bases between. CDR1 and CDR2 (germline): SGHDT, YYEEEE. The CDR3 loop spans 14 amino acids. Sequencing was performed on peripheral blood, taken from a patient treated with radiotherapy plus ipilimumab. The chain links TRBV5-6 to TRBJ1-2, with D uncertain. This clonotype was sampled from a human donor with non-small cell lung cancer who had stable disease on radiotherapy plus ipilimumab. The CDR3 here is CASSPPDIDYGYTF. Written as DNA, the CDR3 is TGTGCCAGCAGCCCCCCAGACATCGACTATGGCTACACCTTC.